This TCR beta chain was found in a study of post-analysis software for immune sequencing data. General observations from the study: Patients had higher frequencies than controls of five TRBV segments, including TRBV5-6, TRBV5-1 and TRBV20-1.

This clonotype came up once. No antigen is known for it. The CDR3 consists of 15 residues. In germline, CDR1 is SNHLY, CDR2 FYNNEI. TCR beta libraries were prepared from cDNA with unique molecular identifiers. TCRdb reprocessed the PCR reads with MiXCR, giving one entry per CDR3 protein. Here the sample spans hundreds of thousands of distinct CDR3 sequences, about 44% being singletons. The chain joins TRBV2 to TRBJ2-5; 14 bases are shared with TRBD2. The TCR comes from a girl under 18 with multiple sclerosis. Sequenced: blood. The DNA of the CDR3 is TGTGCTATCCAAAAGGGGACTAGCGGGAGAGAGACCCAGTACTTC. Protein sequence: CAIQKGTSGRETQYF.